This T cell receptor beta chain was sequenced in a study of blood T cell repertoires in COVID-19. Study details: Sites across the United States, Italy and Spain contributed samples from acute and convalescent COVID-19.

Measured with immunoSEQ multiplex PCR; TCRdb has only the in-frame clones, and not every one. The table includes about 180,000 clones, more than 80% detected once. The germline gives CDR1 SGHTS, CDR2 YDEGEE. V lost 2 bases and J lost 6, with 12 bases in between. The CDR3 is made up of 14 amino acids. The chain joins TRBV5-8 to TRBJ1-3; D possibly corresponds to TRBD1 (6 bases). Sequenced: peripheral blood. The sequence was obtained from a human donor in a cohort sampled during active COVID-19. The CDR3 region is CASSLTGLKNTIYF. The CDR3 DNA sequence: TGTGCCAGCAGCTTAACAGGGTTGAAAAACACCATATATTTT.